This TCR beta chain was recorded in a study of early T cells in non-severe SARS-CoV-2 infection. Germline assignment: CDR1 MDHEN and CDR2 SYDVKM. This CDR3 contains 13 residues. The V gene end was trimmed by 4 bases and the J gene end by 4 bases; junction bases not matched to a gene: 4. There are many counts of this clonotype. Unique molecular identifiers tagged individual cDNA molecules. TCRdb redid the calling of the 5' RACE reads with MiXCR, one entry per CDR3 protein. The sample carries tens of thousands of distinct CDR3 sequences, 8% to 13% recorded once. The source is an adult who was a healthcare worker with PCR-confirmed SARS-CoV-2 infection or an uninfected control (not recorded which). Sequencing input: whole blood. The rearrangement uses TRBV28 and TRBJ2-7, with TRBD1 identical over 7 bases. The CDR3 sequence: CASSSGQRYEQYF. The CDR3 DNA reads TGTGCCAGCAGTTCGGGACAGAGATACGAGCAGTACTTC.